Described below is a single T cell receptor beta chain sequence and its context. Antigen specificity is unknown. Germline CDR1 and CDR2: MDHEN and SYDVKM. Trimming stripped 5 bases from V and 3 bases from J, with 9 bases between. The CDR3 runs 13 residues. Using immunoSEQ multiplex PCR, the repertoire was profiled, and TCRdb retains in-frame clones only, with some absent. The sample comprises roughly 100,000 clones, 90% to 95% of which are singletons, and roughly 42% rests with the top ten. The sample is drawn from a study of T cell responses to AZD1222 COVID-19 vaccine. Study-wide findings and caveats: Vaccine-associated CD4 TCRs ranged over spike, dominating at 160-218 and 743-854.

The sequence derives from an adult in good health. J is TRBJ2-3 and V is TRBV28; D is uncertain. Sequencing used peripheral blood, obtained on day 0 of AZD1222 vaccination. CDR3 sequence: CASSPTSTDTQYF. CDR3 nucleotides: TGTGCCAGCAGTCCGACCTCTACAGATACGCAGTATTTT.